The sequence of this T cell receptor (beta chain) was determined in a study of molecular identifiers for immune sequencing clone quantification. Study background: Replicates involved a five-way split of RNA from about 20,000 or 100,000 naive CD8 cells, with sequencing of four.

MiXCR, applied by TCRdb to the PCR reads, yields one record per CDR3 protein. The sample has about half a million distinct CDR3 sequences, around 21% seen once. This CDR3 comprises 14 residues. Germline V CDR1 and CDR2: SNHLY, FYNNEI. The V and J ends lost 7 bases and 5 bases respectively, with 17 bases between them. CD8+CD4-CCR7+CD45RA+ cells were sorted as naive CD8 T cells. This clonotype was seen more than once but under ten times. The V call is TRBV2, the J call TRBJ1-1; D remains unclear. The TCR was taken from a human donor in good health. Some libraries in this study had Jurkat cell RNA spiked in. Specimen: naive CD8+ T cells from blood, with Jurkat cell RNA spiked in. The subset was: FACS-sorted CD8+CD4-CCR7+CD45RA+ naive T cells. CDR3 in amino acids: CASNLGGYGTEAFF. CDR3 nucleotides: TGTGCCAGCAATCTTGGAGGGTATGGAACTGAAGCTTTCTTT. Full variable domain (missing parts from reference TRBV2 and TRBJ1-1): EPEVTQTPSHQVTQMGQEVILRCVPISNHLYFYWYRQILGQKVEFLVSFYNNEISEKSEIFDDQFSVERPDGSNFTLKIRSTKLEDSAMYFCASNLGGYGTEAFFGQGTRLTVV.